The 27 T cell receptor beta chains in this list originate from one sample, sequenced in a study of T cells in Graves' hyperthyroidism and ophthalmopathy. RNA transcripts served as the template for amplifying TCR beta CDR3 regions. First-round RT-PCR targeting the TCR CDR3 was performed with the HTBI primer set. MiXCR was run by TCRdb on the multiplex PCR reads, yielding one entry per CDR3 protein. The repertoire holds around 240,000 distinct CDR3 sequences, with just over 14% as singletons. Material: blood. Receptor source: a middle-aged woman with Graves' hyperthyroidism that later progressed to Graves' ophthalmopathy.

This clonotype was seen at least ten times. CDR3 DNA: TGTGCCAGCAGCTATGGAAACACCATATATTTT. It encodes CASSYGNTIYF. V usage is TRBV5-5 and J usage is TRBJ1-3; D gene uncertain. V lost 3 bases and J lost 3, with 1 base in between. The CDR3 totals 11 residues. The germline gives CDR1 SGHKS, CDR2 YYEKEE (reference sequence).

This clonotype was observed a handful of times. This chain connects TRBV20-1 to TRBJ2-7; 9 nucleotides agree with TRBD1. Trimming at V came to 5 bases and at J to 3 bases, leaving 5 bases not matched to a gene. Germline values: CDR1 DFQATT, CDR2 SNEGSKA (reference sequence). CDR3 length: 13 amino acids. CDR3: CSAWDRVNYEQYF. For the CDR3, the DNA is TGCAGTGCTTGGGACAGGGTGAACTACGAGCAGTACTTC.

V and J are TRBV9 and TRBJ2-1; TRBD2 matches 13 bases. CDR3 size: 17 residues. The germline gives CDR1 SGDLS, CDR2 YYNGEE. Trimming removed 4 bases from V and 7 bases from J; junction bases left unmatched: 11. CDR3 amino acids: CASSHPPGTSGTNEQFF. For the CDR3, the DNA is TGTGCCAGCAGCCACCCGCCCGGGACTAGCGGGACGAATGAGCAGTTCTTC.

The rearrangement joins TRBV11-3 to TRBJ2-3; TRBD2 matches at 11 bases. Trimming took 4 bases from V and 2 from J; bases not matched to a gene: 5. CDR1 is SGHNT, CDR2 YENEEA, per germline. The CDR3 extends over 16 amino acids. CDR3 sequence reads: CASSSGTSGFTDTQYF. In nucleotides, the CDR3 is TGTGCCAGCAGCTCTGGGACTAGCGGTTTCACAGATACGCAGTATTTT.

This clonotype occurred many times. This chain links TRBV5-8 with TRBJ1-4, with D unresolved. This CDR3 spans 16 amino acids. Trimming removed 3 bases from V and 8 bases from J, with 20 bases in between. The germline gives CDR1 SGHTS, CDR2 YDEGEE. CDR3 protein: CASSSGSGPRWEKLFF. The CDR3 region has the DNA TGTGCCAGCAGCTCAGGAAGCGGGCCGAGGTGGGAAAAACTGTTTTTT.

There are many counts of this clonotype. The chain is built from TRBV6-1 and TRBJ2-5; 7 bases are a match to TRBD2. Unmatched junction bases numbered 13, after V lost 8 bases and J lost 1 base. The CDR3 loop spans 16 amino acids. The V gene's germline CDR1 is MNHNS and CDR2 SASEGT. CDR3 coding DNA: TGTGCCAGCGGATTTAGCGGGTATACCCGCCAAGAGACCCAGTACTTC. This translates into CASGFSGYTRQETQYF.

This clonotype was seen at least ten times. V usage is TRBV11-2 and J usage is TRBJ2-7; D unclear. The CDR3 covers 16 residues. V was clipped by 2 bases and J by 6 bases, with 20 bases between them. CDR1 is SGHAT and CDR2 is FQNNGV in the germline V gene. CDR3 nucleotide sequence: TGTGCCAGCAGCTTATCTTTTGCGGAAACCTCGCCCGAGCAGTACTTC. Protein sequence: CASSLSFAETSPEQYF.

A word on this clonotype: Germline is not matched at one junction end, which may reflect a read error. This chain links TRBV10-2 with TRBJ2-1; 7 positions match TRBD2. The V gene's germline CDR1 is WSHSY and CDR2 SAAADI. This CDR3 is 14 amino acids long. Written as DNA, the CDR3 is TGCTCCAGCAGGGAGGGGACTGGCGGGAGCGAGCAGTTCTTC. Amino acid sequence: CSSREGTGGSEQFF.

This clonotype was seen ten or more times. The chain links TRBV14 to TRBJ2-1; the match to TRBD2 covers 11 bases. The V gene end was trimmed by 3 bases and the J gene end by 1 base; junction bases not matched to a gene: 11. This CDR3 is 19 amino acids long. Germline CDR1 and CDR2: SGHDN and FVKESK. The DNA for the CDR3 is TGTGCCAGCAGCCACCGGAATAGCGGGAGGGCTTTATCCTACAATGAGCAGTTCTTC. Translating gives CASSHRNSGRALSYNEQFF.

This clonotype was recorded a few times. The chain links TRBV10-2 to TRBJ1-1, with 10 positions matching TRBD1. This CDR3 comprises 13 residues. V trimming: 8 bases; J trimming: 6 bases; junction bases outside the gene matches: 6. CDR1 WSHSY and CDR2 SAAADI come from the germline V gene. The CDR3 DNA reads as TGCGCCAGCGGGGACAGGGGAAAATCTGAAGCTTTCTTT. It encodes CASGDRGKSEAFF.

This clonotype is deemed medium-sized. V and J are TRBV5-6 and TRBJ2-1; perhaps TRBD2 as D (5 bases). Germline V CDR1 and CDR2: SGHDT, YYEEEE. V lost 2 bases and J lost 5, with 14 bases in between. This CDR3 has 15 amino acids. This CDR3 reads CASSFGSSPNNEQFF. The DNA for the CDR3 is TGTGCCAGCAGCTTTGGGAGTTCCCCAAACAATGAGCAGTTCTTC.

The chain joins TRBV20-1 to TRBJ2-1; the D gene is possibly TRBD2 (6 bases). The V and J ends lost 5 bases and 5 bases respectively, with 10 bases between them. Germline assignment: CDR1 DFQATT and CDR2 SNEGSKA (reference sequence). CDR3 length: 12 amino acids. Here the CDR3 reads CSARGGNNEQFF. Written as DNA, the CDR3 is TGCAGTGCTCGCGGAGGGAACAATGAGCAGTTCTTC.

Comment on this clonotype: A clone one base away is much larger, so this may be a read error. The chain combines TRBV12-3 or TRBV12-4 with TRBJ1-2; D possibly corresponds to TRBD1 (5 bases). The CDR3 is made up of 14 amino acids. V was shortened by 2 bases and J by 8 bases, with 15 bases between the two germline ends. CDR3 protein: CASSLRTSTRGYTF. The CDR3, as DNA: TGTGCCAGCAGTTTAAGGACAAGTACCCGAGGCTACACCTTC.

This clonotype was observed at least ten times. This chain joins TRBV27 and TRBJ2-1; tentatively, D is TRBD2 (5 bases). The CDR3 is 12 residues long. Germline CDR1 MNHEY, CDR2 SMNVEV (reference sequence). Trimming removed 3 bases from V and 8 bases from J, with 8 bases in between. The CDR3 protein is CASSFTGDEQFF. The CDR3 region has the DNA TGTGCCAGCAGTTTCACCGGGGATGAGCAGTTCTTC.

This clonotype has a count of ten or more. CDR3: CASSYGTASSPYEQYF. CDR3 bases: TGCGCCAGCAGCTACGGGACAGCCAGTTCACCCTACGAGCAGTACTTC. This chain joins TRBV5-1 and TRBJ2-7, with 7 bases identical to TRBD1. Germline lookup yields CDR1 SGHRS and CDR2 YFSETQ. The trim removed 3 bases at V and 2 bases at J, leaving 11 bases unmatched. The CDR3 is 16 amino acids.

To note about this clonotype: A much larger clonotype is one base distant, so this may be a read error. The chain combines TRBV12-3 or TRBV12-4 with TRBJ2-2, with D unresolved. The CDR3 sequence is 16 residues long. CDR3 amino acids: CASSLRAPLNAGELFF. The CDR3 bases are TGTGCCAGCAGTTTAAGAGCGCCACTGAACGCCGGGGAGCTGTTTTTT.

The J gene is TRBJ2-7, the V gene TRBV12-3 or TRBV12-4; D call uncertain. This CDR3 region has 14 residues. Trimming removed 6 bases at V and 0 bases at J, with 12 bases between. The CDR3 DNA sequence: TGTGCCAGCAGATCCTCTAGGGTCTCCTACGAGCAGTACTTC. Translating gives CASRSSRVSYEQYF.

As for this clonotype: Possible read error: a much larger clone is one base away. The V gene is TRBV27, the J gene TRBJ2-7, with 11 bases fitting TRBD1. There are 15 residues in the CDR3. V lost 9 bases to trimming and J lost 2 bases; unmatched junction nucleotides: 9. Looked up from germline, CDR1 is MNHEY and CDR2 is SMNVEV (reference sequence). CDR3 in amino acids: CARNLSGQGAYEQYF. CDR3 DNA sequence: TGTGCCAGAAATTTATCGGGACAGGGGGCCTACGAGCAGTACTTC.

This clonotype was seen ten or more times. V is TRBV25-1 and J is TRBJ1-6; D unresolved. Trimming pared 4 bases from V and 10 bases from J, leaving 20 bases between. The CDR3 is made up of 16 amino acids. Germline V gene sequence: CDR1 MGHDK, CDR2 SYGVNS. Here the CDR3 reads CASSGPLGRADSPLHF. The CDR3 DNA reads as TGTGCCAGCAGTGGGCCCCTTGGCCGGGCCGACTCACCCCTCCACTTT.

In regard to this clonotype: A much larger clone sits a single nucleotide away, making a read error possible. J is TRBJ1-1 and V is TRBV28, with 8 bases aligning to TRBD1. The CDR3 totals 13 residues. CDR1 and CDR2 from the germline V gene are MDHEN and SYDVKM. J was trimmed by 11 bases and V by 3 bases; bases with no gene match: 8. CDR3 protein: CASSFRGQAMAFF. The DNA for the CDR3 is TGTGCCAGCAGTTTTCGGGGACAGGCCATGGCTTTCTTT.

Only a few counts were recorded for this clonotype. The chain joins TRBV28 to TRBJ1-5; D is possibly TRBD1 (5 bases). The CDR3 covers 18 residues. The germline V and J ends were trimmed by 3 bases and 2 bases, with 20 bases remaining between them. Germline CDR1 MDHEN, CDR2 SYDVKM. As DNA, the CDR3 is TGTGCCAGCAGTTTCTTCTCGGCGGGACGGATCGGCAATCAGCCCCAGCATTTT. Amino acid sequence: CASSFFSAGRIGNQPQHF. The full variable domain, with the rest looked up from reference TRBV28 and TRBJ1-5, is DVKVTQSSRYLVKRTGEKVFLECVQDMDHENMFWYRQDPGLGLRLIYFSYDVKMKEKGDIPEGYSVSREKKERFSLILESASTNQTSMYLCASSFFSAGRIGNQPQHFGDGTRLSIL.

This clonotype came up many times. The DNA of the CDR3 is TGTGCCAGCAGTTACTCTGGACTGTCTAGTTCCCCCTACGAGCAGTACTTC. Translating it yields CASSYSGLSSSPYEQYF. V usage is TRBV6-6 and J usage is TRBJ2-7, with TRBD2 as a possible D gene (5 bases). V gave up 0 bases and J gave up 2 bases, with 17 bases separating them. The CDR3 runs to 17 residues. Germline loops: CDR1 MNHNY, CDR2 SVGAGI (reference sequence).

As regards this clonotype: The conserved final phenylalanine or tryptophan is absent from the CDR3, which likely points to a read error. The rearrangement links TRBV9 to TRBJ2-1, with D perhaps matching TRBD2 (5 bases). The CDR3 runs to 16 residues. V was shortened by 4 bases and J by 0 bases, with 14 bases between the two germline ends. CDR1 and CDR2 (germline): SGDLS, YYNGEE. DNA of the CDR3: TGTGCCAGCAGCCGGGGAACGACGAGCTCCTACAATGAGCAGTTCTAC. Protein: CASSRGTTSSYNEQFY.

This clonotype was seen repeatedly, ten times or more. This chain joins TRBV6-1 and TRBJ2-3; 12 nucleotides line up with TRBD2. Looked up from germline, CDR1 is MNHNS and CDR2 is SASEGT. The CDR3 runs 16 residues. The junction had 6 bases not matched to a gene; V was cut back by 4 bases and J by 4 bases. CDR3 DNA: TGTGCCAGCAGTGTCCGACTAGCGGGAGTATCAGATACGCAGTATTTT. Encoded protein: CASSVRLAGVSDTQYF.

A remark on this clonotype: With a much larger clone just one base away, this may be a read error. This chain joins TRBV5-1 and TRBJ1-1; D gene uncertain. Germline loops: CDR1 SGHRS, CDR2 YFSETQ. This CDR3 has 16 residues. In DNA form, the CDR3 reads TGCGTCAGCAGCTCCAAGGGTCAGGTCCTGAACACTGAAGCTTTCTTT. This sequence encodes CVSSSKGQVLNTEAFF. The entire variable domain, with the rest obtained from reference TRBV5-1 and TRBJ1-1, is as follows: KAGVTQTPRYLIKTRGQQVTLSCSPISGHRSVSWYQQTPGQGLQFLFEYFSETQRNKGNFPGRFSGRQFSNSRSEMNVSTLELGDSALYLCVSSSKGQVLNTEAFFGQGTRLTVV.

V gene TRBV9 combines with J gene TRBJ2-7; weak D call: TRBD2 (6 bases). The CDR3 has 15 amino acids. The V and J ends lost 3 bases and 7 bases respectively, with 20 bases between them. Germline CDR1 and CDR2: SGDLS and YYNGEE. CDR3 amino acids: CASSAGGKHDWEQYF. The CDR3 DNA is TGTGCCAGCAGCGCGGGCGGGAAGCACGATTGGGAGCAGTACTTC.

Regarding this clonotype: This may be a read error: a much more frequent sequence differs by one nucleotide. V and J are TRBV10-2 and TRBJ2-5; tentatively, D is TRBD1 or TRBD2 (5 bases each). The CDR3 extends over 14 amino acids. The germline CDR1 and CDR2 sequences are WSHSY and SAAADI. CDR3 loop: CASSEVPLGENQYF. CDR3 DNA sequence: TGCGCCAGCAGTGAGGTACCTCTGGGGGAGAACCAGTACTTC.